This TCR beta chain was sequenced for a study of blood T cell repertoires in COVID-19. Overall study: COVID-19 samples collected from the United States, Italy and Spain covered acute and convalescent phases. T cells, B-cell-depleted T cells, or PBMCs supplied cDNA or gDNA.

Germline loops: CDR1 ENHRY, CDR2 SYGVKD. CDR3 size: 14 residues. Authors' methods: Reference gene primer amplification in the assay estimated nucleated cell counts. TCRdb's copy holds only in-frame clones and misses some; the assay was immunoSEQ multiplex PCR. The V and J calls and clone size are taken from that table; D and trimming were inferred from the DNA. Among approximately 160,000 clones listed, just over 85% were seen once. The sequenced sample was peripheral blood. The V call is TRBV10-3, the J call TRBJ1-3; tentatively, D is TRBD1 (5 bases). The TCR comes from a man aged 50 to 59 with active or convalescent COVID-19. The DNA for the CDR3 is TGTGCGGGCGGGGGTTCATTCTCTGGAAACACCATATATTTT. As protein: CAGGGSFSGNTIYF.